This T cell receptor beta chain was recovered during a study of T cells in Graves' hyperthyroidism and ophthalmopathy. As for the study in general: It was at initial diagnosis, before any treatment, that peripheral blood was collected.

As for this clonotype: Since a much larger clone is just one base distant, this may be a read error.

Germline V lookup: CDR1 MNHNS, CDR2 SASEGT. Trimming cost V 6 bases and J 6 bases; bases outside gene matches: 12. The CDR3 is 15 amino acids. The TCR beta CDR3 regions underwent amplification using RNA transcripts as the source. First-round RT-PCR of the TCR CDR3 relied on the HTBI primer set. TCRdb passed the multiplex PCR reads through MiXCR, listing each CDR3 protein once. The sample carries more than 500,000 distinct CDR3 sequences, about 15% recorded once. Uncontrolled infection, other autoimmune disease, pregnancy and lactation each barred patients from inclusion. Clinical symptoms, serum thyroxine and TRAb, thyroid ultrasound and orbital computed tomography were used for the diagnoses.

The sequencing sample was made of blood. The chain uses TRBV6-1 and TRBJ2-3; 7 bases map to TRBD2. This receptor was obtained from a woman aged 25 to 39 with Graves' ophthalmopathy. The DNA of the CDR3 is TGTGCCAGCAGGGACCGACTAGCCATGGGCGATACGCAGTATTTT. This codes for CASRDRLAMGDTQYF.